The 14 T cell receptor beta chains in this list originate from one sample, sequenced in a study of CD8 T cells in ankylosing spondylitis (dated by TCRdb to about 2017). Library method: 5' RACE. The data were produced on an Illumina HiSeq 2500. Using fastp at Q25 and MiXCR, TCRdb reprocessed the public reads and kept productive beta chains. Duplicate CDR3 protein sequences are folded into a single record with the most common DNA and genes. This sample gives 90,000 to 120,000 distinct CDR3 sequences in total; around 24% of them show up just once. The ten largest account for 9% to 15% of the sample. Sequenced sample: synovial fluid, either unsorted or a sorted T cell fraction (not recorded which). These receptors were collected from a male donor with ankylosing spondylitis.

The chain employs TRBV5-1 and TRBJ2-7; TRBD1 matches 8 bases. V shed 8 bases and J 2 bases; nucleotides not matched to a gene: 12. The CDR3 runs to 15 residues. Germline CDR1 and CDR2: SGHRS and YFSETQ. CDR3 residues: CARNTPGQDPYEQYV. The CDR3 bases are TGCGCCAGGAACACTCCGGGACAGGATCCCTACGAGCAGTACGTC.

In this sample, this clonotype turned up a few times. The chain combines TRBV5-1 with TRBJ1-1; D might be TRBD1 (5 bases). The V end lost 1 base, the J end lost 2 bases, and 12 bases lay between the germline ends. The CDR3 totals 15 residues. Germline CDR1 is SGHRS and CDR2 is YFSETQ. The CDR3 protein is CASSLSAGLNTEAFF. The CDR3 DNA reads as TGCGCCAGCAGCTTGAGTGCAGGGCTTAACACTGAAGCTTTCTTT.

Here the CDR3 reads CAISPGEGRDYGYTF. CDR3 nucleotides: TGTGCCATCAGTCCCGGGGAGGGGAGGGATTATGGCTACACCTTC. V is TRBV10-3 and J is TRBJ1-2, with D possibly matching TRBD1 (5 bases). The V end lost 5 bases, the J end lost 5 bases, and 18 bases lay between the germline ends. There are 15 residues in the CDR3. Germline V gene data show CDR1 as ENHRY and CDR2 as SYGVKD.

J is TRBJ2-1 and V is TRBV9, with 8 bases matching TRBD2. The ends lost 9 bases at V and 4 bases at J; junction bases unmatched: 15. Looked up from germline, CDR1 is SGDLS and CDR2 is YYNGEE. The CDR3 runs 16 residues. The CDR3 nucleotides read TGTGCCACCATCGGGGGGGAAGTGGCGCGGTACAATGAGCAGTTCTTC. The encoded protein is CATIGGEVARYNEQFF. The variable domain in full, with the rest retrieved from reference TRBV9 and TRBJ2-1, is DSGVTQTPKHLITATGQRVTLRCSPRSGDLSVYWYQQSLDQGLQFLIQYYNGEERAKGNILERFSAQQFPDLHSELNLSSLELGDSALYFCATIGGEVARYNEQFFGPGTRLTVL.

The chain couples TRBV6-6 to TRBJ1-1; D gene uncertain. Per germline, CDR1 MNHNY and CDR2 SVGAGI (reference sequence). The CDR3 covers 13 residues. V lost 4 bases to trimming and J lost 5 bases, with 11 bases between them. For the CDR3, the DNA is TGTGCCAGCAGTTCCCTCCCGGCAACTGAAGCTTTCTTT. Translation: CASSSLPATEAFF.

The chain uses TRBV5-1 and TRBJ2-7, with D possibly matching TRBD2 (5 bases). Germline-derived CDR1 and CDR2 are SGHRS and YFSETQ. The CDR3 is 15 residues long. The ends were cut back, 0 bases at V and 3 bases at J, with 13 bases in the middle. Here the CDR3 DNA reads TGCGCCAGCAGCTTGGTTGCGGTCGGGGACTACGAGCAGTACTTC. Its translation: CASSLVAVGDYEQYF.

This clonotype was recorded a few times. The CDR3 DNA is TGCGCCAGCAGCCAAGATACGGGACGTACCTCACGAGAGGAGACCCAGTACTTC. This translates into CASSQDTGRTSREETQYF. The chain joins TRBV4-1 to TRBJ2-5, with D perhaps TRBD1 or TRBD2 (5 bases each). Germline V gene lookup returns CDR1 MGHRA and CDR2 YSYEKL. Trimming removed 0 bases from V and 5 bases from J, with 22 bases in between. This CDR3 spans 18 amino acids.

This sequence joins TRBV20-1 and TRBJ2-2; D is ambiguous. V was pared by 5 bases and J by 3 bases, with 7 bases between. The CDR3 is made up of 12 amino acids. Germline loops: CDR1 DFQATT, CDR2 SNEGSKA (reference sequence). The CDR3 sequence: CSAPSDTGELFF. CDR3 nucleotides: TGCAGTGCTCCGTCCGACACCGGGGAGCTGTTTTTT.

This clonotype occurred a few times. V and J are TRBV11-2 and TRBJ2-1, with D perhaps assigned TRBD1 or TRBD2 (5 bases each). The V end lost 2 bases, the J end lost 5 bases, and 16 bases lay between the germline ends. This CDR3 region has 16 residues. The germline V gene has CDR1 SGHAT and CDR2 FQNNGV. The CDR3 sequence: CASSLLVAGAHNEQFF. CDR3 nucleotide sequence: TGTGCCAGCAGCTTATTGGTGGCCGGGGCCCACAATGAGCAGTTCTTC.

This rearrangement joins TRBV6-2 or TRBV6-3 to TRBJ1-5; D is possibly TRBD1 (5 bases). The V end lost 6 bases, the J end lost 7 bases, and 16 bases lay between the germline ends. The CDR3 covers 14 residues. Germline assignment: CDR1 MNHEY and CDR2 SVGEGT. The CDR3 DNA follows: TGTGCCAGCAGAGAAGGAGGGACCGTCCAGCCCCAGCATTTT. Translated: CASREGGTVQPQHF.

The genes are TRBV6-5 and TRBJ2-7; 7 nucleotides match TRBD1. The CDR3 spans 14 residues. V lost 0 bases and J lost 2; bases outside the gene matches: 1. Germline CDR1 MNHEY, CDR2 SVGAGI. The CDR3 loop is CASSYSTGPYEQYF. The CDR3 bases are TGTGCCAGCAGTTACTCGACAGGGCCCTACGAGCAGTACTTC.

The V call is TRBV20-1, the J call TRBJ2-1; possibly TRBD1 or TRBD2 for D (6 bases each). Trimming left V 3 bases short and J 0 bases short, with 15 bases between. Germline V gene data show CDR1 as DFQATT and CDR2 as SNEGSKA (reference sequence). This CDR3 comprises 16 residues. CDR3: CSASPGVGGSYNEQFF. CDR3 bases: TGCAGTGCTAGCCCGGGGGTAGGGGGCTCCTACAATGAGCAGTTCTTC.

The sample holds many counts of this clonotype. The genes are TRBV11-3 and TRBJ2-2; TRBD1 might be the D (6 bases). With 5 bases removed from V and 6 bases from J, the gap between germline ends came to 16 bases. The CDR3 has 15 amino acids. Per the germline V gene, CDR1 is SGHNT and CDR2 is YENEEA. DNA for the CDR3: TGTGCCAGCAGCGGCCACCCACAGGGATCCGGGGAGCTGTTTTTT. This gives the protein CASSGHPQGSGELFF.

The J gene is TRBJ2-5, the V gene TRBV15; 10 nucleotides match TRBD2. Per germline, CDR1 LNHNV and CDR2 YYDKDF (reference sequence). After removal of 5 bases from V and 5 bases from J, the junction contained 8 bases not matched to a gene. The CDR3 has 15 residues. DNA for the CDR3: TGTGCCACCAGCGCCCGCCTAGCGGGAGAGGAGACCCAGTACTTC. Translated: CATSARLAGEETQYF.